Reported below is one T cell receptor beta chain. Its antigen is currently not known. Per-base qualities were not stored, and no clone one base away is much larger. TCRbeta CDR3 regions were amplified from genomic DNA using the immunoSEQ Assay, a bias-controlled multiplex PCR. Processing in the source paper ran as follows. Nucleated cell counts per sample were estimated from amplification of reference gene primers within the assay. To quantify the absolute abundance of each unique TCRbeta CDR3 rearrangement, sequence reads were collapsed and filtered. For each sample, productive Simpson clonality was calculated as the square root of Simpson's diversity index across productive rearrangements. Not all clones reach the TCRdb copy of this immuneACCESS table, which keeps in-frame sequences only. Checked studies attribute under half of the gap to unresolved V genes and leave the rest unexplained. For V, J and clone size, that table is used; D and trimming come from the DNA. Across this sample there are under 150,000 clones, with approximately 83% seen only once. The top ten constitute roughly 10% of the sample.

The data originate from a study of blood T cell repertoires in COVID-19 (dated by TCRdb to 2020 to 2022). For the study in its entirety: The collaborator samples originated in the United States, Italy and Spain and spanned the acute and convalescent phases of COVID-19. The samples were drawn from the first 160 participants of the ongoing ImmuneRACE study and from 950 to 1,500 subjects provided by 6 global collaborators. Where available, HLA class I and class II types were taken from metadata supplied by the sample provider and were not determined by assay-based typing. The dataset comprised deeply sampled blood TCRbeta repertoires from subjects exposed to, actively infected with, or recovered from COVID-19. Nearly every sample came with metadata listing a de-identified subject ID, COVID-19 status, age in years and sex. The material from the prospective study consisted of cDNA or gDNA derived from T cells, B-cell-depleted T cells, or PBMCs. A freely available public database, intended as a resource for researchers studying the immune response to SARS-CoV-2, is where the repertoires were released. On the study overall, not on this receptor specifically: The quantity of clinical and demographic metadata differed by source and by participant and was supplied without curation.

The CDR3 measures 12 amino acids from cysteine to phenylalanine. Of all the DNA, just the CDR3 is kept, 36 bases in frame from base 1. V is reduced by 8 bases and J by 2 bases, leaving a spacing of 10 bases between them. Each collaborating institution followed its own protocols to collect whole blood in K2EDTA tubes. For TCRbeta analysis, collaborators shipped samples in one of three forms: frozen whole blood, isolated PBMCs, or DNA extracted from either of those sample types. This TCR was recovered from a man aged 40-55 years with active or convalescent COVID-19. Sequenced material: peripheral blood. The V and J segments used are TRBV12-3 or TRBV12-4 and TRBJ2-7; the D gene remains uncertain. CDR3 protein: CASQREPYEQYF. The nucleotides read TGTGCCAGCCAAAGAGAGCCCTACGAGCAGTACTTC.